This entry lists 17 T cell receptor beta chains sequenced from one sample in a study of cytomegalovirus exposure and HLA in healthy donors (dated by TCRdb to between 2016 and 2019). The library was made by the immunoSEQ multiplex PCR assay. For the multiplex PCR, a mixture combining 60 forward primers for TCR Vbeta segments and 13 reverse primers for TCR Jbeta segments was used. Here the immuneACCESS table is served through TCRdb, limited to in-frame sequences with V and J called. Missing clones are a known gap in these copies; in checked studies unresolved V genes cover under half, and the rest lacks a known reason. In all, the sample holds 100,000 to 150,000 clones, and about 81% of those were seen once. Jointly, the top ten make up 5.9% of the sample. The sample taken for sequencing was PBMCs. The receptors stem from a middle-aged woman in good health and CMV-seropositive.

For this clone: The junction and the germline gene differ at one end; a read error may be behind it. This CDR3 is CASSLTATGSNEQFF. CDR3 in DNA: TGTGCTAGCAGCTTAACGGCTACAGGATCCAATGAGCAGTTCTTC. The chain has TRBV7-7 and TRBJ2-1; a weak D match, TRBD1 (5 bases). Germline V gives CDR1 SSHAT, CDR2 FNYEAQ (reference sequence). There are 15 residues in the CDR3.

This sequence joins TRBV4-2 and TRBJ2-5; TRBD2 aligns across 7 bases. J lost 2 bases, V lost 2 bases, and 8 bases had no gene match. From germline, CDR1 is LGHNA and CDR2 YNFKEQ. The CDR3 spans 16 residues. In DNA form, the CDR3 reads TGTGCCAGCAGCCAACTCTGGGGGGGGGTACAAGAGACCCAGTACTTC. It yields the protein CASSQLWGGVQETQYF.

V usage is TRBV5-1 and J usage is TRBJ1-3; D is ambiguous. The CDR3 extends over 14 amino acids. CDR1 and CDR2 (germline): SGHRS, YFSETQ. Between the trimmed V and J ends, which lost 2 bases and 5 bases, there was a span of 11 bases. CDR3 coding DNA: TGCGCCAGCAGCTTATCGGGAAACAGAAACACCATATATTTT. This encodes CASSLSGNRNTIYF.

The V and J genes are TRBV10-3 and TRBJ2-7, with D possibly matching TRBD2 (5 bases). CDR3 length equals 14 residues. V lost 1 base to trimming and J lost 4 bases, with 11 bases between them. Germline CDR1 is ENHRY and CDR2 is SYGVKD. For the CDR3, the DNA is TGTGCCATCAGTGAGTGGGGTGGCGGGTACGAGCAGTACTTC. Protein sequence: CAISEWGGGYEQYF.

V gene TRBV14 combines with J gene TRBJ1-5; no clear D gene. Deletions cut 1 base from V and 5 bases from J, with 6 bases between. CDR3 length: 13 residues. In germline, CDR1 is SGHDN, CDR2 FVKESK. The CDR3 coding sequence is TGTGCCAGCAGCCAAGGGAGAGATCAGCCCCAGCATTTT. This encodes CASSQGRDQPQHF.

The chain uses TRBV7-8 and TRBJ2-7; no firm D call. The CDR3 runs 13 residues. The V end was cut by 4 bases, the J end by 5 bases, with 12 bases between. Germline V gene data show CDR1 as SGHVS and CDR2 as FQNEAQ. The CDR3: CASSSTNANEQYF. Written as DNA, the CDR3 is TGTGCCAGCAGCTCCACTAATGCAAACGAGCAGTACTTC.

The chain combines TRBV30 with TRBJ2-2; D not certain. Trimming left V 0 bases short and J 6 bases short, with 11 bases between. CDR1 is GTSNPN, CDR2 SVGIG, per germline (reference sequence). This CDR3 spans 14 amino acids. The CDR3, as DNA: TGTGCCTGGAGTGTGTACCCACCGGCCGGGGAGCTGTTTTTT. It specifies CAWSVYPPAGELFF.

J is TRBJ1-1 and V is TRBV6-1, with a possible D match to TRBD1 (5 bases). Trimming removed 6 bases at V and 0 bases at J, with 11 bases between. Germline-derived CDR1 and CDR2 are MNHNS and SASEGT. There are 14 residues in the CDR3. CDR3 in amino acids: CASRTGLMNTEAFF. CDR3 nucleotide sequence: TGTGCCAGCAGGACGGGACTCATGAACACTGAAGCTTTCTTT.

This clone has just one count. This chain connects TRBV6-5 to TRBJ2-1; TRBD1 agrees at 8 bases. The CDR3 is 15 residues long. Trimming took 6 bases from V and 2 from J; bases not matched to a gene: 6. Germline V lookup: CDR1 MNHEY, CDR2 SVGAGI. DNA of the CDR3: TGTGCCAGCAGCTCCGGGACAGGTCCCTACAATGAGCAGTTCTTC. The encoded protein is CASSSGTGPYNEQFF.

The rearrangement uses TRBV10-3 and TRBJ1-4, with a possible D match to TRBD1 (6 bases). Trimming cost V 6 bases and J 4 bases, with 15 bases left between them. Per germline, CDR1 ENHRY and CDR2 SYGVKD. The CDR3 has 15 amino acids. Written as DNA, the CDR3 is TGTGCCATCAGCCCTCAGGGGTCTGTTAATGAAAAACTGTTTTTT. As protein: CAISPQGSVNEKLFF.

V usage is TRBV27 and J usage is TRBJ1-2; 10 nucleotides agree with TRBD1. The CDR3 sequence is 14 residues long. V lost 6 bases and J lost 6; bases outside the gene matches: 7. Germline V gene data show CDR1 as MNHEY and CDR2 as SMNVEV (reference sequence). The CDR3 reads CASRSTGGLDGYTF. CDR3 sequence (DNA): TGTGCCAGCAGGTCGACAGGGGGCCTGGATGGCTACACCTTC.

The V call is TRBV25-1, the J call TRBJ2-1, with a weak D call TRBD2 (6 bases). V was cut by 4 bases and J by 9 bases, with 22 bases left in between. Germline V gene data show CDR1 as MGHDK and CDR2 as SYGVNS. CDR3 size: 16 residues. Here the CDR3 DNA reads TGTGCCAGCAGTGGGATCGGAGGGAGCCCCTGGGTTGAGCAGTTCTTC. As protein: CASSGIGGSPWVEQFF.

The table lists this clone with a count of one. This chain links TRBV9 with TRBJ2-7; no clear D. CDR1 and CDR2 from the germline V gene are SGDLS and YYNGEE. Trimming removed 4 bases from V and 0 bases from J, with 5 bases in between. The CDR3 runs 12 residues. For the CDR3, the DNA is TGTGCCAGCAGCCCCAGCTCCTACGAGCAGTACTTC. It translates to CASSPSSYEQYF. Based on the CDR3 plus reference TRBV9 and TRBJ2-7, the full variable domain is DSGVTQTPKHLITATGQRVTLRCSPRSGDLSVYWYQQSLDQGLQFLIQYYNGEERAKGNILERFSAQQFPDLHSELNLSSLELGDSALYFCASSPSSYEQYFGPGTRLTVT.

The CDR3 DNA reads as TGTGCCAGCAGTGGTCCCGGGACTAGCGGGCCCTACAATGAGCAGTTCTTC. This sequence encodes CASSGPGTSGPYNEQFF. The chain uses TRBV28 and TRBJ2-1; 12 nucleotides line up with TRBD2. With V trimmed by 5 bases and J by 2 bases, 7 bases remained unmatched. The CDR3 length is 17 residues. Germline-derived CDR1 and CDR2 are MDHEN and SYDVKM.

This chain connects TRBV9 to TRBJ2-7, with 8 bases identical to TRBD2. This CDR3 is built from 16 residues. Germline-derived CDR1 and CDR2 are SGDLS and YYNGEE. With 0 bases clipped from V and 1 base from J, the junction kept 6 bases outside the gene matches. CDR3 DNA sequence: TGTGCCAGCAGCGTAGATCCGGGAGGGGATTCCTACGAGCAGTACTTC. Protein sequence: CASSVDPGGDSYEQYF.

This clone has only one observation. The CDR3 region is CASSHQDKFYGYTF. CDR3 in DNA: TGTGCCAGCAGCCATCAAGACAAGTTTTATGGCTACACCTTC. This chain joins TRBV7-6 and TRBJ1-2, with unresolved D. The CDR3 is 14 residues long. CDR1 is SGHVS and CDR2 is FNYEAQ in the germline V gene. V was cut by 5 bases and J by 5 bases, with 15 bases left in between.

This CDR3 reads CASSPLGGINEQFF. The CDR3 DNA is TGTGCCAGCAGTCCCTTAGGCGGGATCAATGAGCAGTTCTTC. The chain joins TRBV27 to TRBJ2-1; tentatively, D is TRBD2 (6 bases). Germline V gives CDR1 MNHEY, CDR2 SMNVEV (reference sequence). The CDR3 has 14 amino acids. Trimming removed 5 bases at V and 6 bases at J, with 14 bases between.